This TCR beta chain came from a study of long-term antiretroviral therapy in people with HIV. Study information: Samples collected earliest predate the 2015 immediate-ART recommendation by about a decade.

General study results and limits: HIV repertoires spanned tighter CDR3 length ranges than controls did. The clones with expansion before ART were dominant in the repertoire at all time points.

Germline V gives CDR1 LNHDA, CDR2 SQIVND (reference sequence). V lost 5 bases and J 5 bases, leaving 10 bases between the germline ends. This CDR3 contains 12 residues. No donor had fewer than one pre-ART PBMC sample or fewer than two post-ART PBMC samples. The assay used was immunoSEQ (version v3.0), run at survey level. The protocol was immunoSEQ multiplex PCR, while the TCRdb copy is restricted to in-frame clones and leaves out a portion. The data show fewer than 30,000 clones, with around four fifths seen just once and around 10% held by the top ten. A single count supports this clone. Its matching antigen is unknown.

This TCR derives from a young man with HIV. The chain carries TRBV19 and TRBJ2-7; no clear D gene. Source: unsorted PBMCs, taken 2.7 to 2.8 years after starting antiretroviral therapy. The CDR3 DNA reads as TGTGCCAGTAGTGCGGCGAGCCACGAGCAGTACTTC. It translates to CASSAASHEQYF.